This passage covers 22 T cell receptor beta chains from one sample sequenced in a study of beta chain features in type 1 diabetes. Reverse transcribing all isolated RNA meant expressed TCRB transcripts were sequenced. The data were produced by immunoSEQ multiplex PCR, yet TCRdb's version contains in-frame clones alone and is incomplete. The sample carries 500,000 to 700,000 clones, around 15% recorded once. Sequenced: naive CD4+ T cells from blood. The receptors originated from a man younger than 35 in good health.

This chain joins TRBV10-3 and TRBJ2-3; 9 bases are a match to TRBD2. V lost 2 bases, J lost 6 bases, and 9 bases stayed unmatched. The CDR3 loop spans 16 amino acids. The germline V gene has CDR1 ENHRY and CDR2 SYGVKD. The CDR3 DNA is TGTGCCATCAGTGAGGCCCCTAGCGGGGCCCAGGATACGCAGTATTTT. Translation gives CAISEAPSGAQDTQYF.

This clone was counted a few times. V usage is TRBV7-3 and J usage is TRBJ1-2; TRBD1 might be the D (5 bases). V lost 3 bases and J lost 2, with 13 bases in between. The CDR3 loop spans 15 amino acids. Germline-derived CDR1 and CDR2 are SGHTA and FQGTGA. This CDR3 reads CASSFVGPGNYGYTF. In DNA, the CDR3 is TGTGCCAGCAGCTTTGTGGGGCCCGGCAACTATGGCTACACCTTC.

The V and J genes are TRBV28 and TRBJ2-2; 7 positions match TRBD2. V shed 7 bases and J 5 bases; nucleotides not matched to a gene: 7. Germline values: CDR1 MDHEN, CDR2 SYDVKM. This CDR3 region has 14 residues. CDR3 nucleotide sequence: TGTGCCAGCATTTCCCGGGGAGGGACCGGGGAGCTGTTTTTT. The encoded protein is CASISRGGTGELFF.

This clone was observed a handful of times. V is TRBV5-1 and J is TRBJ2-7; a possible D gene is TRBD2 (5 bases). CDR1 SGHRS and CDR2 YFSETQ come from the germline V gene. V lost 4 bases to trimming and J lost 2 bases, with 13 bases between them. There are 14 residues in the CDR3. The CDR3 nucleotides are TGCGCCAGCAGCGAGAGAGGGAGTACCTACGAGCAGTACTTC. Protein: CASSERGSTYEQYF.

J is TRBJ2-1 and V is TRBV6-5; 8 bases match TRBD1. V gave up 6 bases and J gave up 4 bases; unmatched junction bases: 5. Germline V gives CDR1 MNHEY, CDR2 SVGAGI. The CDR3 runs 14 residues. The CDR3: CASRRTGLYNEQFF. As DNA, the CDR3 is TGTGCCAGCAGACGGACAGGGTTGTACAATGAGCAGTTCTTC.

This clone was seen only a few times. The gene calls are TRBV7-2 and TRBJ2-3; tentative D call: TRBD2 (6 bases). Germline loops: CDR1 SGHTA, CDR2 FQGNSA. The CDR3 length is 13 residues. The V gene lost 8 bases and the J gene lost 6 bases, with 15 bases spanning the gap. The CDR3 DNA sequence: TGTGCCAGCGGCAGCGGGTCGAAGGATACGCAGTATTTT. It encodes CASGSGSKDTQYF. Based on the CDR3 plus reference TRBV7-2 and TRBJ2-3, the full variable domain is GAGVSQSPSNKVTEKGKDVELRCDPISGHTALYWYRQSLGQGLEFLIYFQGNSAPDKSGLPSDRFSAERTGGSVSTLTIQRTQQEDSAVYLCASGSGSKDTQYFGPGTRLTVL.

This clone was detected a few times. The genes are TRBV15 and TRBJ1-2; a possible D gene is TRBD1 (5 bases). CDR1 and CDR2 (germline): LNHNV, YYDKDF (reference sequence). This CDR3 is 14 amino acids long. Trimming left V 5 bases short and J 6 bases short, with 16 bases between. The CDR3: CATSAGGGRDGYTF. CDR3 sequence (DNA): TGTGCCACCAGCGCCGGGGGTGGGAGAGATGGCTACACCTTC.

The rearrangement links TRBV7-8 to TRBJ2-7; unclear D gene. Trimming took 1 base from V and 8 from J, leaving 12 bases between them. Germline CDR1 is SGHVS and CDR2 is FQNEAQ. This CDR3 is built from 13 residues. The CDR3 reads CASSLEATRKQYF. CDR3 sequence (DNA): TGTGCCAGCAGCTTAGAGGCGACGCGCAAGCAGTACTTC.

This chain links TRBV7-9 with TRBJ1-1; D uncertain. This CDR3 is 16 amino acids long. Germline assignment: CDR1 SEHNR and CDR2 FQNEAQ (reference sequence). Trimming pared 5 bases from V and 0 bases from J, leaving 16 bases between. The CDR3: CASSPFGGYMNTEAFF. The DNA for the CDR3 is TGTGCCAGCAGCCCTTTCGGAGGTTATATGAACACTGAAGCTTTCTTT.

This clone was seen a few times. DNA of the CDR3: TGTGCCAGTAGTATTAGACCGTTCAATCAGCCCCAGCATTTT. It is translated as CASSIRPFNQPQHF. The rearrangement joins TRBV19 to TRBJ1-5; D remains unclear. The CDR3 has 14 amino acids. Germline CDR1 LNHDA, CDR2 SQIVND (reference sequence). V gave up 3 bases and J gave up 3 bases, with 9 bases separating them.

The chain uses TRBV7-8 and TRBJ1-2; no clear D gene. V was pared by 6 bases and J by 4 bases, with 12 bases between. CDR1 is SGHVS, CDR2 FQNEAQ, per germline. This CDR3 has 13 amino acids. The CDR3 bases are TGTGCCAGCAGGTACACACCGTCCTATGGCTACACCTTC. Encoded protein: CASRYTPSYGYTF.

The rearrangement links TRBV7-3 to TRBJ1-2; no clear D gene. Between the trimmed V and J ends, which lost 5 bases and 4 bases, there was a span of 11 bases. Germline CDR1 is SGHTA and CDR2 is FQGTGA. CDR3 length: 13 residues. The DNA of the CDR3 is TGTGCCAGCAGCCCTGGCGGGGTCTATGGCTACACCTTC. This gives the protein CASSPGGVYGYTF.

The chain recombines TRBV4-1 with TRBJ2-3; D may be TRBD1 (6 bases). V was cut by 7 bases and J by 2 bases, with 16 bases left in between. In germline, CDR1 is MGHRA, CDR2 YSYEKL. The CDR3 has 15 amino acids. Here the CDR3 reads CASNRDKDFTDTQYF. The CDR3 DNA reads as TGCGCCAGCAACCGGGACAAGGATTTCACAGATACGCAGTATTTT.

This rearrangement joins TRBV5-1 to TRBJ2-5; D gene unclear. The CDR3 sequence is 14 residues long. CDR1 and CDR2 from the germline V gene are SGHRS and YFSETQ. Trimming removed 0 bases from V and 5 bases from J, with 11 bases in between. CDR3 amino acids: CASSLERTRETQYF. Written as DNA, the CDR3 is TGCGCCAGCAGCTTGGAGAGGACGCGGGAGACCCAGTACTTC.

This clone was seen just once. The rearrangement uses TRBV5-1 and TRBJ2-7, with 8 bases that match TRBD1. CDR3 length: 14 residues. Trimming cost V 4 bases and J 4 bases; bases outside gene matches: 7. CDR1 is SGHRS, CDR2 YFSETQ, per germline. CDR3 sequence reads: CASSATGAEYEQYF. DNA for the CDR3: TGCGCCAGCAGCGCGACAGGGGCCGAGTACGAGCAGTACTTC.

V and J are TRBV19 and TRBJ1-1; TRBD1 might be the D (6 bases). CDR3 length equals 14 residues. Germline CDR1 reads LNHDA; CDR2 reads SQIVND (reference sequence). Trimming stripped 7 bases from V and 5 bases from J, with 17 bases between. This CDR3 reads CASTTGQTWTEAFF. CDR3 nucleotides: TGTGCCAGTACCACAGGACAGACTTGGACTGAAGCTTTCTTT. The whole variable domain, remainder taken from reference TRBV19 and TRBJ1-1, is DGGITQSPKYLFRKEGQNVTLSCEQNLNHDAMYWYRQDPGQGLRLIYYSQIVNDFQKGDIAEGYSVSREKKESFPLTVTSAQKNPTAFYLCASTTGQTWTEAFFGQGTRLTVV.

The chain uses TRBV7-2 and TRBJ2-7, with a weak D call TRBD2 (5 bases). V was trimmed by 1 base and J by 3 bases, leaving 13 bases between them. The CDR3 runs to 15 residues. The V gene's germline CDR1 is SGHTA and CDR2 FQGNSA. CDR3 in amino acids: CASSLGGLGGYEQYF. The CDR3 nucleotides read TGTGCCAGCAGCTTAGGAGGGTTGGGCGGCTACGAGCAGTACTTC.

This clone turned up a few times. This chain connects TRBV7-6 to TRBJ2-1; D is tentatively TRBD1 or TRBD2 (5 bases each). The CDR3 sequence is 12 residues long. The germline V gene has CDR1 SGHVS and CDR2 FNYEAQ. The V end lost 1 base, the J end lost 9 bases, and 7 bases lay between the germline ends. The CDR3: CASSLVGTEQFF. In nucleotides, the CDR3 is TGTGCCAGCAGCTTAGTGGGGACTGAGCAGTTCTTC.

Only a few counts were recorded for this clone. The chain couples TRBV6-5 to TRBJ2-7; TRBD1 matches 8 bases. Germline-derived CDR1 and CDR2 are MNHEY and SVGAGI. The CDR3 runs 14 residues. Germline trimming cut 7 bases from V and 9 bases from J; bases unmatched to any gene: 14. CDR3 sequence reads: CASKTGDMSSVQYF. The CDR3, as DNA: TGTGCCAGCAAGACAGGGGACATGTCTTCGGTGCAGTACTTC.

This clone was seen only a few times. V and J are TRBV6-5 and TRBJ2-1, with 7 nucleotides matching TRBD1. The germline gives CDR1 MNHEY, CDR2 SVGAGI. Trimming took 7 bases from V and 6 from J; bases not matched to a gene: 12. The CDR3 covers 15 residues. CDR3 sequence (DNA): TGTGCCAGCACCACACCTCAGGGACAGCGCAATGAGCAGTTCTTC. Translation: CASTTPQGQRNEQFF.

This sequence joins TRBV4-3 and TRBJ1-6; D not resolved. The CDR3 extends over 12 amino acids. CDR1 is LGHNA and CDR2 is YSLEER in the germline V gene. Trimming pared 3 bases from V and 8 bases from J, leaving 5 bases between. For the CDR3, the DNA is TGCGCCAGCAGCCAGTCGCATTCACCCCTCCACTTT. It codes for CASSQSHSPLHF.

This chain links TRBV29-1 with TRBJ1-4; tentatively, D is TRBD1 (5 bases). The CDR3 totals 12 residues. The germline V and J ends were trimmed by 5 bases and 4 bases, with 8 bases remaining between them. Looked up from germline, CDR1 is SQVTM and CDR2 is ANQGSEA. CDR3 in amino acids: CSVNDSNEKLFF. The DNA of the CDR3 is TGCAGCGTTAATGACAGTAATGAAAAACTGTTTTTT.